This is a list of T cell receptor beta chains from one sample in a study of blood T cell repertoires in COVID-19. Method: immunoSEQ multiplex PCR; TCRdb's copy keeps in-frame clones and lacks some. Of 250,000 or so clones listed, about 90% are singletons. The source material was peripheral blood. The receptors come from a man older than 75 with acute or convalescent COVID-19. CDR3s leave out the opening cysteine and the closing phenylalanine or tryptophan.

v_gene,CDR3aa
TRBV7-8,ASSLASSGSNEQF
TRBV19,ASRTAGTSPLH
TRBV19,ASSNEDRDEQY
TRBV25-1,ASSEYQGARSEAF
TRBV11-3,ASSLDADNSPLH
TRBV7-2,ASSLAAGTNEKLF
TRBV19,ASSPGSSYNSPLH
TRBV5-6,ASSLLQGVPGNTIY
TRBV11-2,ASRTTSAGELF
TRBV4-2,ASSQEATTGYGYT